This T cell receptor (beta chain) emerged from a study of identical twins. This CDR3 comprises 14 residues. The germline V gene has CDR1 MNHEY and CDR2 SMNVEV (reference sequence). The V end was cut by 5 bases, the J end by 0 bases, with 7 bases between. The donors were all healthy and Caucasian. TCRdb fed the 5' RACE reads into MiXCR, producing one record per CDR3 protein. Found here are 700,000 or so distinct CDR3 sequences, 8.5% to 9.5% of them singletons; the top ten hold 0.75% to 1%. These same data were also listed under a study on yellow fever vaccine responses in identical twins.

The receptor was isolated from a woman under 30 in good health. The material sequenced was PBMCs. The chain recombines TRBV27 with TRBJ2-2; D is ambiguous. CDR3 sequence: CASSTLPNTGELFF. In DNA form, the CDR3 reads TGTGCCAGCAGTACGCTCCCGAACACCGGGGAGCTGTTTTTT.